This TCR beta chain was obtained from a study of cytomegalovirus exposure and HLA in healthy donors. The germline CDR1 and CDR2 sequences are KGHSH and LQKENI. V gave up 0 bases and J gave up 3 bases, with 11 bases separating them. The CDR3 length is 15 residues. Study-level points and caveats: Analyzed later, association rates of TCRs varied across HLA loci, with DRB1 most and HLA-C fewest. Presence/absence analyses assumed roughly uniform sequencing depth across donors, which may not hold. A later analysis by the authors found several of the most significant clusters apparently linked to common viral pathogens.

A word on this clone: Its target is unknown.

The PCR employed 60 Vbeta primers together with 13 Jbeta primers. Produced via immunoSEQ multiplex PCR; TCRdb's table is partial and in-frame only. The sample totals tens of thousands of clones. The sample comprised PBMCs. This TCR was recovered from a female donor in good health and CMV-seronegative. The chain has TRBV18 and TRBJ1-1; D possibly corresponds to TRBD1 (5 bases). CDR3 DNA: TGTGCCAGCTCACCACCCCAGGGAAGGTACACTGAAGCTTTCTTT. Translating it yields CASSPPQGRYTEAFF.